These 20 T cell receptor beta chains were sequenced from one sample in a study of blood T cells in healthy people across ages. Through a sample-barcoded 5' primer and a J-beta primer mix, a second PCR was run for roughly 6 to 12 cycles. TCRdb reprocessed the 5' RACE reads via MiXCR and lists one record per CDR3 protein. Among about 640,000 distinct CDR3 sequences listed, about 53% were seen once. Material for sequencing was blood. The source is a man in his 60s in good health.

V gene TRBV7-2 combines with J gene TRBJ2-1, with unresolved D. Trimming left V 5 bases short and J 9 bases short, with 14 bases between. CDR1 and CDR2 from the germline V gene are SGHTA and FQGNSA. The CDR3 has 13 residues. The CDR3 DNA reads TGTGCCAGCAGCCAGCAAAGAGACGGTGAGCAGTTCTTC. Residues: CASSQQRDGEQFF.

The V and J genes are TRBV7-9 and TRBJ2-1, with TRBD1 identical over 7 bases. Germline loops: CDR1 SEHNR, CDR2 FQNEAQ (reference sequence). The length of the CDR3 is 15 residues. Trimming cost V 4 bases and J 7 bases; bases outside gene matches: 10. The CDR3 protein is CASSSPQGIRNEQFF. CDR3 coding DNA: TGTGCCAGCAGCTCCCCACAGGGGATTCGTAATGAGCAGTTCTTC.

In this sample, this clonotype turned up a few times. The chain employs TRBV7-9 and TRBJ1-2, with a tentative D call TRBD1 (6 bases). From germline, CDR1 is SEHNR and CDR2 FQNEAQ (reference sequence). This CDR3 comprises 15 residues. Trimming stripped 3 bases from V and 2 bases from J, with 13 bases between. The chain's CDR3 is CASSFLTGKNYGYTF. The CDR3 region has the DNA TGTGCCAGCAGCTTCCTTACAGGGAAGAACTATGGCTACACCTTC.

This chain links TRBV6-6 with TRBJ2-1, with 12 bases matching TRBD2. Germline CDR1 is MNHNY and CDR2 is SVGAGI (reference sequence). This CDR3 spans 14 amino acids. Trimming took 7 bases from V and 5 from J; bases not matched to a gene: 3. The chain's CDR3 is CASKTSGSHNEQFF. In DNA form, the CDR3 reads TGTGCCAGCAAGACTAGCGGGAGCCACAATGAGCAGTTCTTC.

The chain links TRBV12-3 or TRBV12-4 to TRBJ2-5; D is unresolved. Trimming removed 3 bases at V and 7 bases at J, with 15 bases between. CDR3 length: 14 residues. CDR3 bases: TGTGCCAGCAGTTTTGGGCTACCAATCGGGACCCAGTACTTC. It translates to CASSFGLPIGTQYF.

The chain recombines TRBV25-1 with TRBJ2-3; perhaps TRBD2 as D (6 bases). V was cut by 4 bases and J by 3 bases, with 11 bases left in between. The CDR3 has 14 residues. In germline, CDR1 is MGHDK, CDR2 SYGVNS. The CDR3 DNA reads TGTGCCAGCAGTGGGGGGGTAGTAACAGATACGCAGTATTTT. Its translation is CASSGGVVTDTQYF. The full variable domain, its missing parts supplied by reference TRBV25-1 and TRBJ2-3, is EADIYQTPRYLVIGTGKKITLECSQTMGHDKMYWYQQDPGMELHLIHYSYGVNSTEKGDLSSESTVSRIRTEHFPLTLESARPSHTSQYLCASSGGVVTDTQYFGPGTRLTVL.

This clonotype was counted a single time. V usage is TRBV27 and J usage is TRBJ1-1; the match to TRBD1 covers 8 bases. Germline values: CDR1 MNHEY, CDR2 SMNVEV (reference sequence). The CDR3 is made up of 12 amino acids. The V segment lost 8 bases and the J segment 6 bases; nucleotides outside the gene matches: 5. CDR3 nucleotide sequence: TGTGCCAGCCGCCCGACAGGGGCTGAAGCTTTCTTT. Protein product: CASRPTGAEAFF.

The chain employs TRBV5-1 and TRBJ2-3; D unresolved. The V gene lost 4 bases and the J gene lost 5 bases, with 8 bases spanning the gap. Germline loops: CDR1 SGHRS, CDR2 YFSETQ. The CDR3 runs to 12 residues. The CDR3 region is CASSELKDTQYF. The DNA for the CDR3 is TGCGCCAGCAGCGAACTAAAAGATACGCAGTATTTT.

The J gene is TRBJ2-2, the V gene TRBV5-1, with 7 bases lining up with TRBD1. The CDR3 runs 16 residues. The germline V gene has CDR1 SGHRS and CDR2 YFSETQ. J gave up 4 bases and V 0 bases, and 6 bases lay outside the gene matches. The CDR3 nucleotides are TGCGCCAGCAGCTTGGCCAGAGCAGGGGGCACCGGGGAGCTGTTTTTT. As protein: CASSLARAGGTGELFF.

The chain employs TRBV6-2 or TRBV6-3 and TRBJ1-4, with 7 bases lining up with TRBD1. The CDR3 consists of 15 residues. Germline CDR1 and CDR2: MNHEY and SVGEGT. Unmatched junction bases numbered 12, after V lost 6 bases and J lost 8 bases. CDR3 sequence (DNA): TGTGCCAGCAGCGACGCAGGGGGTTTGCAGGAAAAACTGTTTTTT. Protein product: CASSDAGGLQEKLFF.

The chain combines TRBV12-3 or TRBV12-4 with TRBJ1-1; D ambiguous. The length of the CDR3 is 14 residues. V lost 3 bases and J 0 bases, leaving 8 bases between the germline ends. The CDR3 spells CASSFPRMNTEAFF. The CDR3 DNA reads TGTGCCAGCAGTTTCCCCCGGATGAACACTGAAGCTTTCTTT.

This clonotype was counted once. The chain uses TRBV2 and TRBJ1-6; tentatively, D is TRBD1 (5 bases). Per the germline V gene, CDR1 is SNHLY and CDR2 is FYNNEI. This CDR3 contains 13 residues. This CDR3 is CSGTGGSNSPLHF. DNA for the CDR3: TGTTCCGGGACGGGGGGAAGTAATTCACCCCTCCACTTT.

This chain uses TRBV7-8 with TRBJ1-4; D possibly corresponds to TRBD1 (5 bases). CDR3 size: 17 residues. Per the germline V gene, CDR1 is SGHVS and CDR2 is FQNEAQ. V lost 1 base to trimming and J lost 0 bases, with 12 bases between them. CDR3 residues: CASSLGQLRATNEKLFF. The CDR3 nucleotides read TGTGCCAGCAGCTTAGGACAGCTCCGCGCAACTAATGAAAAACTGTTTTTT.

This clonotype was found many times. The CDR3 spells CASSFRGSHSGANVLTF. The DNA for the CDR3 is TGTGCCAGCAGCTTCCGAGGATCCCACTCTGGGGCCAACGTCCTGACTTTC. The chain uses TRBV11-2 and TRBJ2-6; D unresolved. Germline assignment: CDR1 SGHAT and CDR2 FQNNGV. The CDR3 contains 17 residues. The V end was cut by 3 bases, the J end by 0 bases, with 12 bases between.

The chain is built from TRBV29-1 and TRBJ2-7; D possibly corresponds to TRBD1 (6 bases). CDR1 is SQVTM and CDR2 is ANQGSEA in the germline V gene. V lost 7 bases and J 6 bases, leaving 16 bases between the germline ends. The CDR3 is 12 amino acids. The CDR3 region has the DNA TGCAGCGCCCGAATGGACAGCCGCGAGCAGTACTTC. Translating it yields CSARMDSREQYF.

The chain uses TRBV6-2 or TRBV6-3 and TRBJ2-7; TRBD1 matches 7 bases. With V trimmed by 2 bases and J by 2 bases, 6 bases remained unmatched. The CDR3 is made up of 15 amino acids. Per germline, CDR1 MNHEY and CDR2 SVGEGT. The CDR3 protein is CASSYTTGVTYEQYF. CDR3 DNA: TGTGCCAGCAGTTACACAACAGGGGTAACCTACGAGCAGTACTTC.

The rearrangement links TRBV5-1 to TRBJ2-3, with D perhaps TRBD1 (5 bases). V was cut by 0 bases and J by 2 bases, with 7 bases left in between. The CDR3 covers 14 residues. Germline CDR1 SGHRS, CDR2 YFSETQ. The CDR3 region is CASSLGQYTDTQYF. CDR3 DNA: TGCGCCAGCAGCTTGGGACAGTACACAGATACGCAGTATTTT.

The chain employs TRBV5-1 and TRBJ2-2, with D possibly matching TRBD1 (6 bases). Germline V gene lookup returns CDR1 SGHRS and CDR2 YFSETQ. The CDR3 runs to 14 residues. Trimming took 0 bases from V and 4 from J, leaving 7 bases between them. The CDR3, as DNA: TGCGCCAGCAGCTTGGGGGACATCACCGGGGAGCTGTTTTTT. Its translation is CASSLGDITGELFF.

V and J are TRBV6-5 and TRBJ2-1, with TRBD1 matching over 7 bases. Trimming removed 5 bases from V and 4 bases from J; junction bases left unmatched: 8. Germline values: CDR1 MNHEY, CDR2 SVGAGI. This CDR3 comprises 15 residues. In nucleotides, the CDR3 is TGTGCCAGCAGTACCTCCGGGACAGCTTACAATGAGCAGTTCTTC. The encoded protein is CASSTSGTAYNEQFF.

The CDR3 nucleotides are TGCAGCTCGGCAGGGGATAGAAGCAATGGCTACACCTTC. As protein: CSSAGDRSNGYTF. V and J are TRBV29-1 and TRBJ1-2, with a weak D call TRBD1 (6 bases). Trimming removed 8 bases at V and 6 bases at J, with 19 bases between. Germline V gene lookup returns CDR1 SQVTM and CDR2 ANQGSEA. The CDR3 has 13 residues.